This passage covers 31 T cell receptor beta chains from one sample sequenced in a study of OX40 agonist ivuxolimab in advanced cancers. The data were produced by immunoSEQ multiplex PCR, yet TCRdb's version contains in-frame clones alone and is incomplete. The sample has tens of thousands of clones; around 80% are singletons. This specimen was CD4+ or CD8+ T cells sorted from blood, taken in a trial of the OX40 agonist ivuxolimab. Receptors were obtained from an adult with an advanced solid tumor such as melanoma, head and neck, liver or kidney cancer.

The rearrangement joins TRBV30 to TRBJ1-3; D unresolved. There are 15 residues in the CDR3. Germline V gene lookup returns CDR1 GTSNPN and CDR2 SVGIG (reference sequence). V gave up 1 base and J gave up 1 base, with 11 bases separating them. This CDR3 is CAWSEGSNSGNTIYF. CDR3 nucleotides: TGTGCCTGGAGTGAAGGAAGCAATTCTGGAAACACCATATATTTT.

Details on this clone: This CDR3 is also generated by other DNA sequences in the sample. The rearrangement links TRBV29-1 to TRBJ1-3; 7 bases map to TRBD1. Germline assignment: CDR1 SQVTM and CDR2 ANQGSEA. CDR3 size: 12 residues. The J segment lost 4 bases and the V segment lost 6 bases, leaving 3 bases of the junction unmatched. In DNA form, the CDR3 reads TGCAGCGTGAGGGGACAGGGAAACACCATATATTTT. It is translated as CSVRGQGNTIYF.

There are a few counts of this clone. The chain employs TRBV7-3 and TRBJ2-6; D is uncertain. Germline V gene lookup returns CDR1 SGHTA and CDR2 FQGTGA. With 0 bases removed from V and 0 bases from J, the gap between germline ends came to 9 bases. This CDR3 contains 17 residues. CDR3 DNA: TGTGCCAGCAGCTTAACAGGGCTCAGCTCTGGGGCCAACGTCCTGACTTTC. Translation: CASSLTGLSSGANVLTF.

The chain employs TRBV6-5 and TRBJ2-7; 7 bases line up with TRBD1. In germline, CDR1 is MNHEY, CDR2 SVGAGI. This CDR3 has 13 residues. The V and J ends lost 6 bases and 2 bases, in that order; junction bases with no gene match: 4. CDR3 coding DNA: TGTGCCAGCAGGCGACAGGGAGCCTACGAGCAGTACGTC. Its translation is CASRRQGAYEQYV.

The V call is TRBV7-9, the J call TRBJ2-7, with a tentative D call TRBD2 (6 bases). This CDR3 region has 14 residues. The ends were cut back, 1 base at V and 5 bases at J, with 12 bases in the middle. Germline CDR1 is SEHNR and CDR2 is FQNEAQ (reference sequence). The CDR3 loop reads CASSLGAAGNEQYF. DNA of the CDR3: TGTGCCAGCAGCTTAGGTGCGGCGGGAAACGAGCAGTACTTC. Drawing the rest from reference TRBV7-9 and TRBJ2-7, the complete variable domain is DTGVSQNPRHKITKRGQNVTFRCDPISEHNRLYWYRQTLGQGPEFLTYFQNEAQLEKSRLLSDRFSAERPKGSFSTLEIQRTEQGDSAMYLCASSLGAAGNEQYFGPGTRLTVT.

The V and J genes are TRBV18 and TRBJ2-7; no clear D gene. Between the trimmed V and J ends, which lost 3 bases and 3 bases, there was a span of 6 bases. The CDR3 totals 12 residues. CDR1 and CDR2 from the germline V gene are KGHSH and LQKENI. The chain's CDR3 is CASSPENYEQYF. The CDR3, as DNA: TGTGCCAGCTCACCCGAAAACTACGAGCAGTACTTC.

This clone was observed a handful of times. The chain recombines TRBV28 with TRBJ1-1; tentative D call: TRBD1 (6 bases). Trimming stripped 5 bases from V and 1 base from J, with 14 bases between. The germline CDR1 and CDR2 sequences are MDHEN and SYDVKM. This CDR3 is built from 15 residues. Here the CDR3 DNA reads TGTGCCAGCAGTCTTTGGGGGGCAAGGAACACTGAAGCTTTCTTT. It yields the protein CASSLWGARNTEAFF.

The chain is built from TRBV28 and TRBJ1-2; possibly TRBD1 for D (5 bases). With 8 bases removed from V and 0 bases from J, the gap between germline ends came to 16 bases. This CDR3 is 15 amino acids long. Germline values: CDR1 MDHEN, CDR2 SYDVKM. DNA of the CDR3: TGTGCCAGCCACGCCGTCTCGGGGGCTAACTATGGCTACACCTTC. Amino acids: CASHAVSGANYGYTF.

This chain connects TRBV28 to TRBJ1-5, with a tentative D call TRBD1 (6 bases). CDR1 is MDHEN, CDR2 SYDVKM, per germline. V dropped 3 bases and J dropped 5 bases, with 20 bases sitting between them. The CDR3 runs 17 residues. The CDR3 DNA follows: TGTGCCAGCAGTTTCTCGCCGGGAAGCGGGGGCGATCAGCCCCAGCATTTT. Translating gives CASSFSPGSGGDQPQHF.

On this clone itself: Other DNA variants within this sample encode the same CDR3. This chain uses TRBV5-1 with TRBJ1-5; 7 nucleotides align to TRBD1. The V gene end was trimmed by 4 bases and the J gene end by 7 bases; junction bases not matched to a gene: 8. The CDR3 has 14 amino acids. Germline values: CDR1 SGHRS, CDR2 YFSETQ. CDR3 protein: CASSPGQEGQPQHF. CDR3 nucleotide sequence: TGCGCCAGCAGCCCCGGACAGGAAGGCCAGCCCCAGCATTTT.

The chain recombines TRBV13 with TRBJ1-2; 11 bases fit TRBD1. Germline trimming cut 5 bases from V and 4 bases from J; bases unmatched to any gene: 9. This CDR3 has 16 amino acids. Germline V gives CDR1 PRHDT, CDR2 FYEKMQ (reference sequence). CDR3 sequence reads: CASSTRTGGGIYGYTF. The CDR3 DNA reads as TGTGCCAGCAGCACTCGGACAGGGGGCGGTATCTATGGCTACACCTTC.

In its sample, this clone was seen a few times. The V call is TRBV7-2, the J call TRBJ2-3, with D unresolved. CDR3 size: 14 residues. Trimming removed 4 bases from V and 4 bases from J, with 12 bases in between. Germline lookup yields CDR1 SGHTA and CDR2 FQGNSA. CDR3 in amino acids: CASSSQVISDTQYF. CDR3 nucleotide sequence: TGTGCCAGCAGCTCCCAAGTCATTTCAGATACGCAGTATTTT. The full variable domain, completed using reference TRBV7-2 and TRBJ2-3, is GAGVSQSPSNKVTEKGKDVELRCDPISGHTALYWYRQSLGQGLEFLIYFQGNSAPDKSGLPSDRFSAERTGGSVSTLTIQRTQQEDSAVYLCASSSQVISDTQYFGPGTRLTVL.

The CDR3 DNA reads TGCGCCAGCAGCCAAGATCCTAGCGGGGGAGATACGCAGTATTTT. Amino acid sequence: CASSQDPSGGDTQYF. This chain uses TRBV4-1 with TRBJ2-3; 10 bases fit TRBD2. V trimming: 0 bases; J trimming: 5 bases; junction bases outside the gene matches: 2. The CDR3 spans 15 residues. In germline, CDR1 is MGHRA, CDR2 YSYEKL.

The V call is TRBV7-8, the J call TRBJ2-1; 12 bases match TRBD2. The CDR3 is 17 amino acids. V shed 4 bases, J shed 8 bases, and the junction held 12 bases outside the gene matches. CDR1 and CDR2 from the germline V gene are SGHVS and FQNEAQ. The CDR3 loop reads CASSSGPGTSGRYEQFF. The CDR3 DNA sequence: TGTGCCAGCAGCTCAGGCCCTGGCACTAGCGGGAGGTATGAGCAGTTCTTC.

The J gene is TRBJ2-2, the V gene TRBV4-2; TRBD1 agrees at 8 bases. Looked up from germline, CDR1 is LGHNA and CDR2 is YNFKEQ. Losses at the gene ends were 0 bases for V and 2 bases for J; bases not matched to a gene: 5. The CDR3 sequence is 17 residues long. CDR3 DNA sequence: TGTGCCAGCAGCCAAGAGGTAACAGGGGGTAACACCGGGGAGCTGTTTTTT. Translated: CASSQEVTGGNTGELFF.

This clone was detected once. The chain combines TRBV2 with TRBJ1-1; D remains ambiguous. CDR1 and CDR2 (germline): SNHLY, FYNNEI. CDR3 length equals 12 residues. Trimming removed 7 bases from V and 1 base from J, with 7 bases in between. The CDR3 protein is CASISGNTEAFF. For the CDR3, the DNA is TGTGCCAGCATATCGGGGAACACTGAAGCTTTCTTT. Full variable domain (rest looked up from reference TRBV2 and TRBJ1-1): EPEVTQTPSHQVTQMGQEVILRCVPISNHLYFYWYRQILGQKVEFLVSFYNNEISEKSEIFDDQFSVERPDGSNFTLKIRSTKLEDSAMYFCASISGNTEAFFGQGTRLTVV.

The CDR3 nucleotides read TGTGCCAGCAGCCCATCTTTGAGCTCCTATAATTCACCCCTCCACTTT. Encoded protein: CASSPSLSSYNSPLHF. The V call is TRBV7-9, the J call TRBJ1-6, with D unresolved. CDR1 and CDR2 from the germline V gene are SEHNR and FQNEAQ (reference sequence). This CDR3 comprises 16 residues. V was clipped by 5 bases and J by 0 bases, with 11 bases between them.

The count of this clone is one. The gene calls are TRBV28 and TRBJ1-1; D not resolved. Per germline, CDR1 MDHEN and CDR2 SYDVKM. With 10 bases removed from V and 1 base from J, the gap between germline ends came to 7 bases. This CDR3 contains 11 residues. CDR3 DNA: TGTGCCATCCGGGAGAACACTGAAGCTTTCTTT. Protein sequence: CAIRENTEAFF. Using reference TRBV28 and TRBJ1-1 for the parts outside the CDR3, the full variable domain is DVKVTQSSRYLVKRTGEKVFLECVQDMDHENMFWYRQDPGLGLRLIYFSYDVKMKEKGDIPEGYSVSREKKERFSLILESASTNQTSMYLCAIRENTEAFFGQGTRLTVV.

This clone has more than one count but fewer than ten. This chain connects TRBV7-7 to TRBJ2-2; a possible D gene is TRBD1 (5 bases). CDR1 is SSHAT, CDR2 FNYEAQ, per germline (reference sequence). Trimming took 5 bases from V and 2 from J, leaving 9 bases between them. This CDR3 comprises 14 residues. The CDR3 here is CASSQGSNTGELFF. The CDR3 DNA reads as TGTGCCAGCAGCCAGGGATCTAACACCGGGGAGCTGTTTTTT.

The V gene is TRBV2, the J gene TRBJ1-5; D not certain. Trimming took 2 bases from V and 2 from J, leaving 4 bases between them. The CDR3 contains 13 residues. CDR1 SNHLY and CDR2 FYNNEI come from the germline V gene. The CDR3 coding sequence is TGTGCCAGCAGTGAAATCGGCAATCAGCCCCAGCATTTT. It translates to CASSEIGNQPQHF.

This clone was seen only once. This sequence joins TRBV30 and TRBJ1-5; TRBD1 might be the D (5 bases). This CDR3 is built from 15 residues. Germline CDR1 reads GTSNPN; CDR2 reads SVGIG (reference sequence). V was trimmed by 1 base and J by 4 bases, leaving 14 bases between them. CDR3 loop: CAWSAGARSNQPQHF. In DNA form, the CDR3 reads TGTGCCTGGAGTGCTGGGGCGCGGAGTAATCAGCCCCAGCATTTT. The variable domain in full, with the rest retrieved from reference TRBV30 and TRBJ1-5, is SQTIHQWPATLVQPVGSPLSLECTVEGTSNPNLYWYRQAAGRGLQLLFYSVGIGQISSEVPQNLSASRPQDRQFILSSKKLLLSDSGFYLCAWSAGARSNQPQHFGDGTRLSIL.

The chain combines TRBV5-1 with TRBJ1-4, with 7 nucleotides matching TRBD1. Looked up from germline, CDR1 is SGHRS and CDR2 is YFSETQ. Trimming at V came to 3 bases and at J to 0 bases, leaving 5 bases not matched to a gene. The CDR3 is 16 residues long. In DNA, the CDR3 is TGCGCCAGCAGCTGGGGGACAGACTCAACTAATGAAAAACTGTTTTTT. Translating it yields CASSWGTDSTNEKLFF.

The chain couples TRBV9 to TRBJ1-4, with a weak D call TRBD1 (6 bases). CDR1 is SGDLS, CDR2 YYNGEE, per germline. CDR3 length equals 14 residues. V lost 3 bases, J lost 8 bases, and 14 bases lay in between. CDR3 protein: CASSATGTEEKLFF. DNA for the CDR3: TGTGCCAGCAGCGCTACAGGGACGGAGGAAAAACTGTTTTTT. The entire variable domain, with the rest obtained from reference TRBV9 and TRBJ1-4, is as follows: DSGVTQTPKHLITATGQRVTLRCSPRSGDLSVYWYQQSLDQGLQFLIQYYNGEERAKGNILERFSAQQFPDLHSELNLSSLELGDSALYFCASSATGTEEKLFFGSGTQLSVL.

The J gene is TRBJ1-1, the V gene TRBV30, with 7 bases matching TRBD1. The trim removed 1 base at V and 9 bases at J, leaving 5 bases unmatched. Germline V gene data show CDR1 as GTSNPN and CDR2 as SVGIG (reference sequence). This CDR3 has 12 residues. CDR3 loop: CAWSADRDKAFF. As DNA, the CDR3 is TGTGCCTGGAGTGCCGACAGGGATAAAGCTTTCTTT. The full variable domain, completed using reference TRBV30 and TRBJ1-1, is SQTIHQWPATLVQPVGSPLSLECTVEGTSNPNLYWYRQAAGRGLQLLFYSVGIGQISSEVPQNLSASRPQDRQFILSSKKLLLSDSGFYLCAWSADRDKAFFGQGTRLTVV.

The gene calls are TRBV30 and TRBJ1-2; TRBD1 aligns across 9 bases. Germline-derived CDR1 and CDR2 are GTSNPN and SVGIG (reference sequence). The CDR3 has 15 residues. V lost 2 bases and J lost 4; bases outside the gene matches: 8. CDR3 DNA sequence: TGTGCCTGGAGTCGGGACAGGGACGGGCGCTATGGCTACACCTTC. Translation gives CAWSRDRDGRYGYTF. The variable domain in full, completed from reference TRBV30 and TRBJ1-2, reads SQTIHQWPATLVQPVGSPLSLECTVEGTSNPNLYWYRQAAGRGLQLLFYSVGIGQISSEVPQNLSASRPQDRQFILSSKKLLLSDSGFYLCAWSRDRDGRYGYTFGSGTRLTVV.

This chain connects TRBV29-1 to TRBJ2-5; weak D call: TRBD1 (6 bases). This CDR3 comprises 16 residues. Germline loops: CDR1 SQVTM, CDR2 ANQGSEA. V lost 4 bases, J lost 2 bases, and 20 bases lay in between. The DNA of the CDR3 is TGCAGCGTTGGAGGATACTATCGGCAGGGGCAAGAGACCCAGTACTTC. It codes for CSVGGYYRQGQETQYF.

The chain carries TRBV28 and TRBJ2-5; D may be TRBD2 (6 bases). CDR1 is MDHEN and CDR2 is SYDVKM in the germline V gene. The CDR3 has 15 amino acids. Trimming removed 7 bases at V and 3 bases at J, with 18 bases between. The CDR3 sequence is CASTADGGREETQYF. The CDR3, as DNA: TGTGCCAGCACCGCGGACGGAGGGAGAGAAGAGACCCAGTACTTC. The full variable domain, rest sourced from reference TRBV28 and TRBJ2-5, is DVKVTQSSRYLVKRTGEKVFLECVQDMDHENMFWYRQDPGLGLRLIYFSYDVKMKEKGDIPEGYSVSREKKERFSLILESASTNQTSMYLCASTADGGREETQYFGPGTRLLVL.

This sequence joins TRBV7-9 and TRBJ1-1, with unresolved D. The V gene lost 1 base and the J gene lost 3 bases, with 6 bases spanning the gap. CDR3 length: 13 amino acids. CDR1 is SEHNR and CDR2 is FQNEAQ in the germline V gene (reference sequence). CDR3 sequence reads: CASSLDGYTEAFF. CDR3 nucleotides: TGTGCCAGCAGCTTAGACGGCTACACTGAAGCTTTCTTT.

The CDR3 sequence is CASSSRPGRGYQPQHF. In DNA form, the CDR3 reads TGTGCCAGCAGCTCCCGTCCCGGCAGGGGATATCAGCCCCAGCATTTT. V gene TRBV11-2 combines with J gene TRBJ1-5, with a weak D call TRBD1 (6 bases). Germline values: CDR1 SGHAT, CDR2 FQNNGV. Trimming stripped 4 bases from V and 5 bases from J, with 18 bases between. This CDR3 has 16 amino acids.

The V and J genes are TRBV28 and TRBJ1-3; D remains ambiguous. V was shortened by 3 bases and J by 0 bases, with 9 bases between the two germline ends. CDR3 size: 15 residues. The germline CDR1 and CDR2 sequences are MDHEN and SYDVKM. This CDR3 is CASSLGGSSGNTIYF. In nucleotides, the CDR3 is TGTGCCAGCAGTTTGGGCGGGAGCTCTGGAAACACCATATATTTT.

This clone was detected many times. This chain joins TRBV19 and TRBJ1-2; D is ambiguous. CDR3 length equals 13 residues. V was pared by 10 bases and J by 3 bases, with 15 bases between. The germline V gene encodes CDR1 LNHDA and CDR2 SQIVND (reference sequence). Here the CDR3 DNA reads TGTGCCATAGGCGGAATTGGAGACTATGGCTACACCTTC. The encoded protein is CAIGGIGDYGYTF.